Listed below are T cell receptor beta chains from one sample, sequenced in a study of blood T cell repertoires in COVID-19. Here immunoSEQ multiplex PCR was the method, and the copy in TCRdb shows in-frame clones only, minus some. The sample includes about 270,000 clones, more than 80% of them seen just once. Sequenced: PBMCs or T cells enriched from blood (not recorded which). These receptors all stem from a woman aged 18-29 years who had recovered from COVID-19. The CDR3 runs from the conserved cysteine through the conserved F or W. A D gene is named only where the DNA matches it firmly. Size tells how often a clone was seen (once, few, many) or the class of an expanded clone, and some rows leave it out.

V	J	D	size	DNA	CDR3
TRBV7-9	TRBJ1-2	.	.	TGTGCCAGCAGCCAACAGGGTTTCTATGGCTACACCTTC	CASSQQGFYGYTF
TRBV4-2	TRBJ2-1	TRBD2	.	TGTGCCAGCAGCCAAGAAGTAGGCGGGGGGGCCTACAATGAGCAGTTCTTC	CASSQEVGGGAYNEQFF
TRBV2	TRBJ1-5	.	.	TGTGCCAGCAGTGTTCTTAAGAGGGGGGGCCAGCATTTT	CASSVLKRGGQHF
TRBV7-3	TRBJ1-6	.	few	TGTGCCAGCAGGCGGGCCCCTGAGGGCCATAATTCACCCCTCCACTTT	CASRRAPEGHNSPLHF
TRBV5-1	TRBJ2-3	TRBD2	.	TGCGCCAGCAGCGGCAGACTTAGCGGGGGGGGCACAGATACGCAGTATTTT	CASSGRLSGGGTDTQYF
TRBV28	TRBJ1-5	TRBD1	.	TGTGCCAGCAGGGGACAGGGGGTTTCTGATCAGCCCCAGCATTTT	CASRGQGVSDQPQHF
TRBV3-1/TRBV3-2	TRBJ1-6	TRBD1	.	TGTGCCAGCACTACAGGGGCTGGGTATAATTCACCCCTCCACTTT	CASTTGAGYNSPLHF
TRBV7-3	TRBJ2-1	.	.	TGTGCCAGCAGCTTACTGGGGGGCTCCTACAATGAGCAGTTCTTC	CASSLLGGSYNEQFF
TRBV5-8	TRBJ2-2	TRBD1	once	TGTGCCAGCAGTTTGGGACAGACCGGGGAGCTGTTTTTT	CASSLGQTGELFF
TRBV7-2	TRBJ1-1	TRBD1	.	TGTGCCAGCAGCAAGGACAGGGGGCCCACTGAAGCTTTCTTT	CASSKDRGPTEAFF
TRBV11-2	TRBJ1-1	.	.	TGTGCCAGCAGCTTAGATCAGGCAGCCCTGAACACTGAAGCTTTCTTT	CASSLDQAALNTEAFF
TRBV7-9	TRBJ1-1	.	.	TGTGCCAGCAGCTTTGGGGCCGGCACTGAAGCTTTCTTT	CASSFGAGTEAFF
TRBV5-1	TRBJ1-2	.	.	TGCGCCAGCAGGACGTCAGGCGGTTGGGGAGCTAACTATGGCTACACCTTC	CASRTSGGWGANYGYTF
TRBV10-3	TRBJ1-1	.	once	TGTGCCATCAGTCCTCAGGGCATGAACACTGAAGCTTTCTTT	CAISPQGMNTEAFF
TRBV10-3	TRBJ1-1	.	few	TGTGCCATCAGTGAATCCCCAGGGAACACTGAAGCTTTCTTT	CAISESPGNTEAFF
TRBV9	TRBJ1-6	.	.	TGTGCCAGCAGCGTAGCGGGCGGGCAGAAGTATAATTCACCCCTCCACTTT	CASSVAGGQKYNSPLHF
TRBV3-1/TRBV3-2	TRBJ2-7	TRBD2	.	TGTGCCAGCAGCCAAGAGGGACTAGCGGGGGGGAAATCCTACGAGCAGTACTTC	CASSQEGLAGGKSYEQYF
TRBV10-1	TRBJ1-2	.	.	TGCGCCAGCAGTGAGACAGGGAAGGATGGCTACACCTTC	CASSETGKDGYTF
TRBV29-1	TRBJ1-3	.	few	TGCAGCGTTGGGGCGTCAGCTGGAAACACCATATATTTT	CSVGASAGNTIYF
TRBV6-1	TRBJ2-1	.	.	TGTGCCAGCAGTGAGTTCAGGGACACACCCTCCTACAATGAGCAGTTCTTC	CASSEFRDTPSYNEQFF
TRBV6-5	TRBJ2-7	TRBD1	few	TGTGCCAGCAGGACACAGGGGGGCGTCGTACGGGAGCAGTACTTC	CASRTQGGVVREQYF
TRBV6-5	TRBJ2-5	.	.	TGTGCCAGCAGTCTGACAGTTCAAGAGACCCAGTACTTC	CASSLTVQETQYF
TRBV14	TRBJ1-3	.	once	TGTGCCAGCAGCCTGACGGGAGGAAACACCATATATTTT	CASSLTGGNTIYF
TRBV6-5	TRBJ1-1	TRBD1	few	TGTGCCAGCAGTACCGGCGCGGACAGGGGAGAAGCTTTCTTT	CASSTGADRGEAFF
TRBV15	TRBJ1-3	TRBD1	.	TGTGCCACCAGCAGAGCCCGGGACAGAGGAAACACCATATATTTT	CATSRARDRGNTIYF
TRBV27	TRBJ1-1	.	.	TGTGCCAGCAGTGTAAACAGGGATTCTGAAGCTTTCTTT	CASSVNRDSEAFF
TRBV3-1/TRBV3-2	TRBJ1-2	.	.	TGTGCCAGCAGCCATCGCGGGGCCTATGGCTACACCTTC	CASSHRGAYGYTF
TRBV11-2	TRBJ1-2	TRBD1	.	TGTGCCAGCAGCTTGACAGGGGCCATCTATGGCTACACCTTC	CASSLTGAIYGYTF
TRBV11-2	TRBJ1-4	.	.	TGTGCCAGCAGCTTCGCAGGGAGGAGTGAAAAACTGTTTTTT	CASSFAGRSEKLFF
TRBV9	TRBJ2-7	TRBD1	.	TGTGCCAGCAGCCCGCGGACAGGCTCCTACGAGCAGTACTTC	CASSPRTGSYEQYF
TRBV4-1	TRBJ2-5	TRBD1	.	TGCGCCAGCAGCACTCAGACAGGGCCCGAGACCCAGTACTTC	CASSTQTGPETQYF
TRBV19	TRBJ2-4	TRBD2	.	TGTGCCAGTAGTATGTTCCGGGGGGAGAAAAACATTCAGTACTTC	CASSMFRGEKNIQYF
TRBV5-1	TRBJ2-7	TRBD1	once	TGCGCCAGCAGCGTGATCTCCGGGACAGGGCCCTACGAGCAGTACTTC	CASSVISGTGPYEQYF
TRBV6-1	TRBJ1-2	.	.	TGTGCCAGCAGTGATGACAGCGGGCGAGGTGGCTACACCTTC	CASSDDSGRGGYTF
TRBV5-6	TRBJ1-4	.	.	TGTGCCAGCAGCTTCGAACCAGGGTTAATTAATGAAAAACTGTTTTTT	CASSFEPGLINEKLFF
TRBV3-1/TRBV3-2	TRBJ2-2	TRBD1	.	TGTGCCAGCAGCCAAGCGGGACAGCTGAACACCGGGGAGCTGTTTTTT	CASSQAGQLNTGELFF
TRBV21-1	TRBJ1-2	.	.	TGTGCCAGCGGAAGGGGTTTAACAGGGAAGCGCGGCTACACCTTC	CASGRGLTGKRGYTF